The 16 T cell receptor beta chains below were found in one sample sequenced in a study of blood T cell repertoires in COVID-19. Sequencing was performed with immunoSEQ multiplex PCR; in TCRdb, only in-frame clones are kept and a portion is missing. Of some 400,000 clones listed, 87% were seen once; the top ten hold about 2.5%. The sample comprised peripheral blood. The receptors here all came from a woman aged 60 to 75 with COVID-19, enrolled during active disease.

J is TRBJ1-5 and V is TRBV27; TRBD1 is a possible D gene (5 bases). The germline V gene encodes CDR1 MNHEY and CDR2 SMNVEV (reference sequence). Trimming left V 5 bases short and J 7 bases short, with 18 bases between. The CDR3 consists of 15 residues. This chain's CDR3 is CASSPTPGFGQPQHF. CDR3 DNA sequence: TGTGCCAGCAGTCCTACACCAGGGTTTGGACAGCCCCAGCATTTT.

The V call is TRBV19, the J call TRBJ2-6; D remains unclear. Trimming left V 3 bases short and J 7 bases short, with 7 bases between. Germline CDR1 is LNHDA and CDR2 is SQIVND (reference sequence). The CDR3 consists of 13 residues. CDR3 region: CASSISLANVLTF. The CDR3 DNA reads as TGTGCCAGTAGTATCTCCCTAGCCAACGTCCTGACTTTC.

The chain combines TRBV4-2 with TRBJ2-2, with unresolved D. Trimming cost V 0 bases and J 6 bases, with 11 bases left between them. This CDR3 spans 15 amino acids. Germline loops: CDR1 LGHNA, CDR2 YNFKEQ. The CDR3 nucleotides read TGTGCCAGCAGCCAAGATATAGATGTCGCCGGGGAGCTGTTTTTT. It is translated as CASSQDIDVAGELFF.

The chain recombines TRBV27 with TRBJ1-1; D perhaps matches TRBD1 (6 bases). V lost 6 bases and J lost 4, with 15 bases in between. Germline V gene lookup returns CDR1 MNHEY and CDR2 SMNVEV (reference sequence). The length of the CDR3 is 14 residues. The CDR3 DNA is TGTGCCAGCAGAACAGGGTCGGGTGGCACTGAAGCTTTCTTT. It specifies CASRTGSGGTEAFF.

V gene TRBV4-2 combines with J gene TRBJ2-7, with 8 nucleotides matching TRBD2. V lost 1 base, J lost 3 bases, and 5 bases stayed unmatched. The length of the CDR3 is 15 residues. CDR1 and CDR2 (germline): LGHNA, YNFKEQ. The CDR3 nucleotides are TGTGCCAGCAGCCAAGCGTCGGGGGGGAACTACGAGCAGTACTTC. Translation gives CASSQASGGNYEQYF.

Concerning this clone itself: In the same sample, other DNA sequences code for this CDR3. The V call is TRBV5-1, the J call TRBJ1-2; 10 bases line up with TRBD1. This CDR3 is built from 14 residues. Germline V gives CDR1 SGHRS, CDR2 YFSETQ. V lost 3 bases to trimming and J lost 2 bases; unmatched junction nucleotides: 1. The CDR3 nucleotides are TGCGCCAGCAGCTGGGGACAGGGGAACTATGGCTACACCTTC. Amino acid sequence: CASSWGQGNYGYTF.

The chain combines TRBV5-1 with TRBJ1-3; D ambiguous. The germline V and J ends were trimmed by 1 base and 0 bases, with 14 bases remaining between them. The CDR3 extends over 17 amino acids. Germline V lookup: CDR1 SGHRS, CDR2 YFSETQ. DNA of the CDR3: TGCGCCAGCAGCTTGTTCCCGAGCGGAGACTCTGGAAACACCATATATTTT. Translated, it gives CASSLFPSGDSGNTIYF. Combining the CDR3 with reference TRBV5-1 and TRBJ1-3 gives the whole variable domain KAGVTQTPRYLIKTRGQQVTLSCSPISGHRSVSWYQQTPGQGLQFLFEYFSETQRNKGNFPGRFSGRQFSNSRSEMNVSTLELGDSALYLCASSLFPSGDSGNTIYFGEGSWLTVV.

This clone was observed once. V is TRBV21-1 and J is TRBJ1-4; the table calls TRBD1, which could not be checked here. TRBV21-1 counts as a pseudogene. This CDR3 spans 15 amino acids. CDR3 sequence: CASSGRTDSDEKLFF. CDR3 nucleotide sequence: TGTGCCAGCAGCGGACGGACAGATTCTGATGAAAAACTGTTTTTT.

The chain recombines TRBV3-1 (or the pseudogene TRBV3-2) with TRBJ2-5, with 8 bases aligning to TRBD2. CDR3 length: 14 amino acids. Germline assignment: CDR1 LGHDT and CDR2 YNNKEL (reference sequence). The V gene end was trimmed by 5 bases and the J gene end by 5 bases; junction bases not matched to a gene: 7. DNA of the CDR3: TGTGCCAGCAGCTCAGCGGGGGTATGGGAGACCCAGTACTTC. Its translation: CASSSAGVWETQYF.

The chain is built from TRBV7-6 and TRBJ1-2; TRBD1 is a possible D gene (6 bases). The germline V gene has CDR1 SGHVS and CDR2 FNYEAQ. The CDR3 spans 15 residues. Trimming took off 1 base at V and 5 bases at J, with 14 bases between the two ends. As DNA, the CDR3 is TGTGCCAGCAGCTTAGGTGGGACACCCTATTATGGCTACACCTTC. As protein: CASSLGGTPYYGYTF. Supplemented by reference TRBV7-6 and TRBJ1-2, the full variable domain reads GAGVSQSPRYKVTKRGQDVALRCDPISGHVSLYWYRQALGQGPEFLTYFNYEAQQDKSGLPNDRFSAERPEGSISTLTIQRTEQRDSAMYRCASSLGGTPYYGYTFGSGTRLTVV.

CDR3 amino acids: CASSLTAVGETQYF. CDR3 DNA sequence: TGCGCCAGCAGCCTGACAGCCGTCGGGGAGACCCAGTACTTC. The chain employs TRBV5-1 and TRBJ2-5, with D maybe TRBD1 (5 bases). Per germline, CDR1 SGHRS and CDR2 YFSETQ. The V gene lost 4 bases and the J gene lost 5 bases, with 15 bases spanning the gap. The CDR3 covers 14 residues.

V gene TRBV5-1 combines with J gene TRBJ1-1; maybe TRBD1 (5 bases). V shed 5 bases and J shed 1 base, with 9 bases lying between them. The CDR3 is 13 residues long. Germline assignment: CDR1 SGHRS and CDR2 YFSETQ. This chain's CDR3 is CASRPTGNTEAFF. The CDR3 DNA follows: TGCGCCAGCAGACCTACAGGGAACACTGAAGCTTTCTTT.

The rearrangement links TRBV24-1 to TRBJ1-6, with a weak D call TRBD1 (6 bases). Germline V gives CDR1 KGHDR, CDR2 SFDVKD. With 5 bases removed from V and 6 bases from J, the gap between germline ends came to 13 bases. This CDR3 comprises 15 residues. The CDR3 DNA reads as TGTGCCACCAGTGGGCGGACAGAGATTAATTCACCCCTCCACTTT. It encodes CATSGRTEINSPLHF.

The gene calls are TRBV15 and TRBJ2-2; TRBD2 is a possible D gene (8 bases). The V gene's germline CDR1 is LNHNV and CDR2 YYDKDF (reference sequence). Trimming removed 5 bases at V and 5 bases at J, with 12 bases between. The CDR3 loop spans 14 amino acids. CDR3 DNA: TGTGCCACCAGCCGGGGGGGACAGACCGGGGAGCTGTTTTTT. This encodes CATSRGGQTGELFF.

There are a few counts of this clone. The genes are TRBV9 and TRBJ1-3, with D perhaps matching TRBD1 (6 bases). Germline-derived CDR1 and CDR2 are SGDLS and YYNGEE. This CDR3 region has 13 residues. Trimming stripped 5 bases from V and 1 base from J, with 7 bases between. Here the CDR3 reads CASSTGSGNTIYF. The DNA of the CDR3 is TGTGCCAGCAGTACAGGGTCTGGAAACACCATATATTTT.

The gene calls are TRBV28 and TRBJ1-5, with D perhaps matching TRBD1 (5 bases). CDR3 length: 15 residues. Trimming shortened V by 6 bases and J by 7 bases, and 19 bases separated the two germline ends. CDR1 and CDR2 (germline): MDHEN, SYDVKM. CDR3 amino acids: CASRPFGASEQPQHF. CDR3 sequence (DNA): TGTGCCAGCAGACCTTTTGGGGCCTCGGAACAGCCCCAGCATTTT.